The entry that follows covers one T cell receptor beta chain sequence. Germline values: CDR1 MDHEN, CDR2 SYDVKM. The V gene end was trimmed by 6 bases and the J gene end by 6 bases; junction bases not matched to a gene: 14. This CDR3 comprises 18 residues. These data belong to a study of blood T cell repertoires in COVID-19. Study overall: Both acute and convalescent COVID-19 samples were obtained from the United States, Italy and Spain. Sources were T cells, B-cell-depleted T cells, or PBMCs; the material itself was cDNA or gDNA.

Original data processing: From reference gene primer amplification, estimates of nucleated cell counts were derived. The method was immunoSEQ multiplex PCR; TCRdb's version includes in-frame clones alone and lacks a portion of them. V and J calls and clone size are copied from that table; D and trimming were computed from the DNA. The sample yields nearly 350,000 clones, approximately 82% seen once. J is TRBJ2-7 and V is TRBV28; TRBD2 aligns across 16 bases. Sequencing input: peripheral blood. This TCR was recovered from a man younger than 40 with active or convalescent COVID-19. The CDR3 here is CASSQTGTSGRARVEQYF. The CDR3, as DNA: TGTGCCAGCAGCCAAACCGGGACTAGCGGGAGGGCTCGAGTCGAGCAGTACTTC. The variable domain in full, completed from reference TRBV28 and TRBJ2-7, reads DVKVTQSSRYLVKRTGEKVFLECVQDMDHENMFWYRQDPGLGLRLIYFSYDVKMKEKGDIPEGYSVSREKKERFSLILESASTNQTSMYLCASSQTGTSGRARVEQYFGPGTRLTVT.